Following are 7 T cell receptor beta chains from one sample sequenced in a study of beta chain features in type 1 diabetes. Whole-study results and caveats: People with Type 1 diabetes carried modestly yet significantly shorter TCRB CDR3s in all four CD4+ subsets.

Every bit of the isolated RNA underwent reverse transcription, so sequencing read expressed TCRB transcripts. The table came from immunoSEQ multiplex PCR; TCRdb's copy has only in-frame clones and leaves some out. The table has over 120,000 clones, roughly an eighth seen once. No cognate antigen is known for these TCRs. The sequencing input was central memory CD4+ T cells from blood. These receptor sequences come from a man aged 18 to 30 with type 1 diabetes.

This clone has only a few counts. In nucleotides, the CDR3 is TGTGCCTGGGACTCTGGGGCCAACGTCCTGACTTTC. Protein: CAWDSGANVLTF. The chain is built from TRBV30 and TRBJ2-6; D not resolved. V lost 5 bases and J 0 bases, leaving 2 bases between the germline ends. The CDR3 is made up of 12 amino acids. Germline assignment: CDR1 GTSNPN and CDR2 SVGIG (reference sequence).

The chain combines TRBV2 with TRBJ1-2; perhaps TRBD1 as D (5 bases). CDR1 and CDR2 from the germline V gene are SNHLY and FYNNEI. The CDR3 contains 12 residues. V lost 6 bases and J 8 bases, leaving 13 bases between the germline ends. CDR3 residues: CASRASGDGYTF. CDR3 DNA: TGTGCCAGCAGGGCCTCGGGGGACGGCTACACCTTC.

The V call is TRBV5-1, the J call TRBJ2-7, with TRBD1 matching 10 bases. Germline V gene lookup returns CDR1 SGHRS and CDR2 YFSETQ. This CDR3 has 14 residues. V shed 3 bases, J shed 4 bases, and the junction held 4 bases outside the gene matches. CDR3 coding DNA: TGCGCCAGCAGCTCGGGACAGGGGTTTTACGAGCAGTACTTC. Its protein product is CASSSGQGFYEQYF.

This clone has just a few counts. This chain uses TRBV7-9 with TRBJ1-1, with unresolved D. Trimming pared 2 bases from V and 4 bases from J, leaving 11 bases between. Germline CDR1 and CDR2: SEHNR and FQNEAQ (reference sequence). CDR3 length equals 14 residues. The CDR3 bases are TGTGCCAGCAGCTTAAATGTGTGGAGCACTGAAGCTTTCTTT. Residues: CASSLNVWSTEAFF. The variable domain in full, completed from reference TRBV7-9 and TRBJ1-1, reads DTGVSQNPRHKITKRGQNVTFRCDPISEHNRLYWYRQTLGQGPEFLTYFQNEAQLEKSRLLSDRFSAERPKGSFSTLEIQRTEQGDSAMYLCASSLNVWSTEAFFGQGTRLTVV.

This clone was observed a handful of times. The chain links TRBV7-2 to TRBJ2-5, with 7 positions matching TRBD2. The germline V gene encodes CDR1 SGHTA and CDR2 FQGNSA. After removal of 0 bases from V and 5 bases from J, the junction contained 0 bases not matched to a gene. CDR3 length: 13 residues. Here the CDR3 DNA reads TGTGCCAGCAGCTTAGCCGGGGGGGAGACCCAGTACTTC. This translates into CASSLAGGETQYF.

The rearrangement links TRBV7-6 to TRBJ1-4, with 8 bases lining up with TRBD1. Germline lookup yields CDR1 SGHVS and CDR2 FNYEAQ. The CDR3 contains 16 residues. V gave up 3 bases and J gave up 5 bases; unmatched junction bases: 8. The CDR3 nucleotides are TGTGCCAGCAGCTTCGACGCAGGGGGCATAAATGAAAAACTGTTTTTT. Translated, it gives CASSFDAGGINEKLFF. Filled out from reference TRBV7-6 and TRBJ1-4, the complete variable domain reads GAGVSQSPRYKVTKRGQDVALRCDPISGHVSLYWYRQALGQGPEFLTYFNYEAQQDKSGLPNDRFSAERPEGSISTLTIQRTEQRDSAMYRCASSFDAGGINEKLFFGSGTQLSVL.

The chain has TRBV25-1 and TRBJ1-6; D is possibly TRBD1 (5 bases). The CDR3 loop spans 13 amino acids. Trimming removed 4 bases at V and 7 bases at J, with 8 bases between. Germline loops: CDR1 MGHDK, CDR2 SYGVNS. The CDR3 sequence is CASSGQPNSPLHF. In DNA form, the CDR3 reads TGTGCCAGCAGTGGACAGCCGAATTCACCCCTCCACTTT.